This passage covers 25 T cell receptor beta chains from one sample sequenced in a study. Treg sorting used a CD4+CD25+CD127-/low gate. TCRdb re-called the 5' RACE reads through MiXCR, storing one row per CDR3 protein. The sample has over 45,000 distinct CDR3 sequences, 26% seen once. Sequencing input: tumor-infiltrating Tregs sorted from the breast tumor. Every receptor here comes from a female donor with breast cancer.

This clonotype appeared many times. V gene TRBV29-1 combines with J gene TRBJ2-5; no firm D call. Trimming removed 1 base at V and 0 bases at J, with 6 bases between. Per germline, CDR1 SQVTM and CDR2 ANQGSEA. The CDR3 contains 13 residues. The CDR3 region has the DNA TGCAGCGTTGAAGGGACGGACCAAGAGACCCAGTACTTC. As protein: CSVEGTDQETQYF.

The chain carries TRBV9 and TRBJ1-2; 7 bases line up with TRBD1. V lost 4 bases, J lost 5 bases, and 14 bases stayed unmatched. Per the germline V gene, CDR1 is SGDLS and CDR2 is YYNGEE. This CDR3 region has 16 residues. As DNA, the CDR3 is TGTGCCAGCAGCCCCGGGACAGCTAGGAGAGATTATGGCTACACCTTC. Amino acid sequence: CASSPGTARRDYGYTF.

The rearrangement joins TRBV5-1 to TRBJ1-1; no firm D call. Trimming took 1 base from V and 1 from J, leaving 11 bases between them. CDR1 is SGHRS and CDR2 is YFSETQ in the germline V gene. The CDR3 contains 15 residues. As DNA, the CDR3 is TGCGCCAGCAGCTTGCCCTCTGGCCGGAACACTGAAGCTTTCTTT. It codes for CASSLPSGRNTEAFF.

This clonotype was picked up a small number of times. The CDR3 nucleotides are TGTGCCAGCAGCCGGGACCAGGAAGCTTTCTTT. Its translation: CASSRDQEAFF. J is TRBJ1-1 and V is TRBV3-1, with D perhaps matching TRBD1 (5 bases). The CDR3 covers 11 residues. Germline CDR1 is LGHDT and CDR2 is YNNKEL (reference sequence). V lost 4 bases and J lost 8, with 8 bases in between.

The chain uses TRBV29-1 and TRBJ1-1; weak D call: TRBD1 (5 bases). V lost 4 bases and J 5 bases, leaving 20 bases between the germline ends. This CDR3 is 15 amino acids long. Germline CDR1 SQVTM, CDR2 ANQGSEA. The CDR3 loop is CSVGGGKRGETEAFF. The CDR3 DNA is TGCAGCGTTGGGGGGGGAAAGAGGGGTGAGACTGAAGCTTTCTTT.

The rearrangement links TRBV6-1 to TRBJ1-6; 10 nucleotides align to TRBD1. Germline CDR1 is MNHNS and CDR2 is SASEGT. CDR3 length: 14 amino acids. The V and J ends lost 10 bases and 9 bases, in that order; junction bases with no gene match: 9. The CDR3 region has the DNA TGTGCCACCGACCGGGACAGGGGTTTTTCACCCCTCCACTTT. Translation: CATDRDRGFSPLHF.

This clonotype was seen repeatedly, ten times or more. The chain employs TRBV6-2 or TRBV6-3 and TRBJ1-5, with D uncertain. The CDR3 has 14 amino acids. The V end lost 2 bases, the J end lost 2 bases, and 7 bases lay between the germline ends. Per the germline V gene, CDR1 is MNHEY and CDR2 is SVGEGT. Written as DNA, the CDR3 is TGTGCCAGCAGTTACGGCCAGCGCAATCAGCCCCAGCATTTT. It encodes CASSYGQRNQPQHF.

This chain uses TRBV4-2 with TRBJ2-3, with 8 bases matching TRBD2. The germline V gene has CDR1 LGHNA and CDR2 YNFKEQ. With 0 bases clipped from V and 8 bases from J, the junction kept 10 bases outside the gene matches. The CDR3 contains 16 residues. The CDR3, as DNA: TGTGCCAGCAGCCAAGATGGGGCAGCGGGGGTAGGTACGCAGTATTTT. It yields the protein CASSQDGAAGVGTQYF.

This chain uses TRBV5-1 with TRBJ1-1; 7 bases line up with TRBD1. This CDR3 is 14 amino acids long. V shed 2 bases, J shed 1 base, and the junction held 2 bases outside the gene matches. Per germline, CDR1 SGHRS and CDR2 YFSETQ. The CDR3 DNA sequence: TGCGCCAGCAGCTTCAACAGGGGGAACACTGAAGCTTTCTTT. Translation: CASSFNRGNTEAFF.

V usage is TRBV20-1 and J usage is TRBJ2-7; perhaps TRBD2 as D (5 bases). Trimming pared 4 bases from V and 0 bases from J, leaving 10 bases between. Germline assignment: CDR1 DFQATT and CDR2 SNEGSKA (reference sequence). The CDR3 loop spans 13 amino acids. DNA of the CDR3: TGCAGTGCTAAAAGAGGGAGCTCCTACGAGCAGTACTTC. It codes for CSAKRGSSYEQYF.

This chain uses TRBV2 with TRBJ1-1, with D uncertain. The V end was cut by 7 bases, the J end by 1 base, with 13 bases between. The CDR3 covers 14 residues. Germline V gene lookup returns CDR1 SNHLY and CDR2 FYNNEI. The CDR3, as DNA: TGTGCCAGCAAAGTGGGCCGGACGAACACTGAAGCTTTCTTT. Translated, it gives CASKVGRTNTEAFF. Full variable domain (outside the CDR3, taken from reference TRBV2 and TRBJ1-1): EPEVTQTPSHQVTQMGQEVILRCVPISNHLYFYWYRQILGQKVEFLVSFYNNEISEKSEIFDDQFSVERPDGSNFTLKIRSTKLEDSAMYFCASKVGRTNTEAFFGQGTRLTVV.

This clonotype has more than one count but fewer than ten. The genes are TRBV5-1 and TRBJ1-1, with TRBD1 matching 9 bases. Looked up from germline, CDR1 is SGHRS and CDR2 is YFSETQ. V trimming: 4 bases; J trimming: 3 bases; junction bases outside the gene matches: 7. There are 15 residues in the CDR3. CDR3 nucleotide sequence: TGCGCCAGCAGCCTCGGGACAGGGCCGCACACTGAAGCTTTCTTT. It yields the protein CASSLGTGPHTEAFF.

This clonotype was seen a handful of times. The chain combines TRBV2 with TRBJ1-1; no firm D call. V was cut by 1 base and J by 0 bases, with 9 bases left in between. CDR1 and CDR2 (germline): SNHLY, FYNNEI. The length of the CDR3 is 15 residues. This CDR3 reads CASSEGHTLNTEAFF. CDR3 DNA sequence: TGTGCCAGCAGTGAAGGACACACCTTGAACACTGAAGCTTTCTTT.

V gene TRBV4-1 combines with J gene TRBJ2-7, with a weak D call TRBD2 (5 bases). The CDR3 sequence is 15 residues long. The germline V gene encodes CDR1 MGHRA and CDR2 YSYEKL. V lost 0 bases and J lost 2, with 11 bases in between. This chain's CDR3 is CASSQDRGSTYEQYF. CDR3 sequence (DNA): TGCGCCAGCAGCCAAGATCGGGGTTCTACCTACGAGCAGTACTTC.

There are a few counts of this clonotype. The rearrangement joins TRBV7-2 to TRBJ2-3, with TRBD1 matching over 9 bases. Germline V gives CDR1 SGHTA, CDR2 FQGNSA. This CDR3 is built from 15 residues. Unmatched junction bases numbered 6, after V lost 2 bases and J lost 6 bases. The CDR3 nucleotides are TGTGCCAGCAGCTTATACCGACAGGGGGGCGATACGCAGTATTTT. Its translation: CASSLYRQGGDTQYF.

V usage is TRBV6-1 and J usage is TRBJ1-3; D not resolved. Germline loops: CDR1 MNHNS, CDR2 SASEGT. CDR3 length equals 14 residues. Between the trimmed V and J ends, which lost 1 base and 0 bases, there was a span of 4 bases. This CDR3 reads CASSEGVSGNTIYF. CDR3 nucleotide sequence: TGTGCCAGCAGTGAAGGGGTCTCTGGAAACACCATATATTTT.

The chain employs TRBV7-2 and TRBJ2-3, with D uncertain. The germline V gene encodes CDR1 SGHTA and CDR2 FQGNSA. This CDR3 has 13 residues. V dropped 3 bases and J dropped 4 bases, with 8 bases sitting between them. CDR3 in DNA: TGTGCCAGCAGCTTCAACTGGGCAGATACGCAGTATTTT. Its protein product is CASSFNWADTQYF.

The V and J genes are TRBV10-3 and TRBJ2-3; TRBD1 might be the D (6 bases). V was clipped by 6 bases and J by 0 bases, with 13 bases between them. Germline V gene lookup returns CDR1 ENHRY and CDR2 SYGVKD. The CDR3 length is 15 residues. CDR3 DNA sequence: TGTGCCATCAGCAGGGGCGGCCCTAGCACAGATACGCAGTATTTT. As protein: CAISRGGPSTDTQYF.

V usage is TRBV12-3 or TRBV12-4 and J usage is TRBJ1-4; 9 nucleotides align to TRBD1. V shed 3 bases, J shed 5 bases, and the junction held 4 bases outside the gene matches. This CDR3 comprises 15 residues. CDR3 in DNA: TGTGCCAGCAGTTTTACCGGGACAGGGAATGAAAAACTGTTTTTT. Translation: CASSFTGTGNEKLFF.

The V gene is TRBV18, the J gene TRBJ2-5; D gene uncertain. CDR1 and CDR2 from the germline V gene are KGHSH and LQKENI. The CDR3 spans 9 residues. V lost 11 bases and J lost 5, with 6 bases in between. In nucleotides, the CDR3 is TGTGCCTCCGGGGAGACCCAGTACTTC. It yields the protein CASGETQYF.

The CDR3 sequence: CATSRADQPQHF. DNA for the CDR3: TGTGCCACCAGCAGAGCTGACCAGCCCCAGCATTTT. V is TRBV15 and J is TRBJ1-5; D gene unclear. V was cut by 1 base and J by 7 bases, with 5 bases left in between. Germline loops: CDR1 LNHNV, CDR2 YYDKDF (reference sequence). This CDR3 spans 12 amino acids.

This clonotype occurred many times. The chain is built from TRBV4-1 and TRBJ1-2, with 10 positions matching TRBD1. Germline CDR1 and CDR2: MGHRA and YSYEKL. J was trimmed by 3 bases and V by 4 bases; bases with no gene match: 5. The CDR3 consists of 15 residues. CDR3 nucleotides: TGCGCCAGCAGCCGGATGGACAGGGGGGACTATGGCTACACCTTC. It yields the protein CASSRMDRGDYGYTF.

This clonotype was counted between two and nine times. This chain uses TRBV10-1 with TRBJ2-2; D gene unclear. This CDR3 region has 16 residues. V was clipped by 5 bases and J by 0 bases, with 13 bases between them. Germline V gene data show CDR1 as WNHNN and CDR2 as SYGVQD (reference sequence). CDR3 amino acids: CASSTSRTANTGELFF. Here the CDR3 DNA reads TGCGCCAGCAGTACCTCTCGGACGGCGAACACCGGGGAGCTGTTTTTT.

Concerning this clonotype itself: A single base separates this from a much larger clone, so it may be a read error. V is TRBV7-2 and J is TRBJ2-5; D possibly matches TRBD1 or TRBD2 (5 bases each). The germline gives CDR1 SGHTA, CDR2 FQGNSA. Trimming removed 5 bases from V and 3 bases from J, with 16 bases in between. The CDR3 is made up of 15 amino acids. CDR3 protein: CTSSEGTLLKETQYF. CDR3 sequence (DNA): TGTACCAGCAGCGAGGGGACGCTACTCAAAGAGACCCAGTACTTC.

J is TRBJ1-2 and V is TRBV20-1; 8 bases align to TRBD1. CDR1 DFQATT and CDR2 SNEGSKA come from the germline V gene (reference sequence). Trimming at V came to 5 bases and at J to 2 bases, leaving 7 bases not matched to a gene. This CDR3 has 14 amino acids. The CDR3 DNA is TGCAGTGCTGACAGGGGCAGAGCGAACTATGGCTACACCTTC. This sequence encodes CSADRGRANYGYTF.